This TCR beta chain was identified in a study of Ad26.COV2.S vaccination and SARS-CoV-2 variants. Study context: Intramuscularly, Ad26.COV2.S was given either once or twice, 56 days apart.

Study observations and caveats: Across vaccine and placebo recipients, the breadth of non-spike TCRs was similar. Spike-specific TCR breadth was greater after Ad26.COV2.S than placebo.

Treatment indicated: 15 to 20 received Ad26.COV2.S at low or high dose, single or two shots; roughly five received placebo; per-sample allocation not given. Specimens were obtained on day 63 following the first vaccine or placebo injection. In the vaccine, an Ad26 vector expressed the SARS-CoV-2 spike of the Wuhan strain. The CDR3 spans 18 residues. Germline V gene data show CDR1 as KGHSH and CDR2 as LQKENI. The V segment lost 0 bases and the J segment 6 bases; nucleotides outside the gene matches: 11. The assay was immunoSEQ multiplex PCR, and TCRdb's table has in-frame clones only and misses some. The data hold a few hundred thousand clones, with around 90% observed a single time. Remarks on this clone: Its matching antigen is unknown.

The sample in question was peripheral blood, obtained in a trial of Ad26.COV2.S vaccine versus placebo. This sequence originates from a person between 18 and 65 years old who received the Ad26.COV2.S COVID-19 vaccine or a placebo. The genes are TRBV18 and TRBJ2-1; TRBD2 aligns across 10 bases. CDR3 loop: CASSPPVRPSGRGNEQFF. The CDR3 region has the DNA TGTGCCAGCTCACCACCGGTTCGCCCTAGCGGGAGAGGCAATGAGCAGTTCTTC.